This T cell receptor (beta chain) was identified in a study of shared clonotypes between healthy human individuals. Background on the study: Three CD4 naive, three CD4 memory, two CD8 naive and one CD8 memory plate were used per donor.

Study results and limitations: Blood was the only sampled material, and tissue repertoires likely differ.

Selected positively for CCR7 and CD45RO-negative, naive CD8 cells excluded terminally differentiated effector memory CD45RA+ cells. This clone was detected once. The antigen is unknown. Within the sample, other DNA sequences also encode this same CDR3. As originally analysed: Junction-only sequences without quality scores were provided by ImmunoSEQ, so filtering was different. Clones were sequenced by immunoSEQ multiplex PCR, and TCRdb holds only the in-frame ones, with some missing. V and J calls and clone size are given by that table; D and trimming were obtained from the DNA. The sample shows some 2 million clones, just under 95% of them seen only once. Trimming removed 5 bases from V and 2 bases from J, with 7 bases in between. CDR3 length equals 12 residues. CDR1 and CDR2 (germline): LNHDA, SQIVND (reference sequence).

This receptor was taken from a man in his late teens or twenties in good health. The V and J genes are TRBV19 and TRBJ2-7; D gene unclear. Sequencing was done on a sample of naive CD8+ T cells sorted from blood. The CDR3 sequence is CASSDGPYEQYF. The CDR3 bases are TGTGCCAGTAGTGACGGACCCTACGAGCAGTACTTC.